This T cell receptor (beta chain) was recorded in a study of T cell repertoires in cytomegalovirus infection. The CDR3 is 14 residues long. The germline V and J ends were trimmed by 0 bases and 5 bases, with 13 bases remaining between them. Germline CDR1 reads DFQATT; CDR2 reads SNEGSKA (reference sequence). This clonotype appeared many times. Its antigen remains unidentified. TCRdb called the reads again in MiXCR, with one record for every CDR3 protein. This sample has hundreds of thousands of distinct CDR3 sequences, with approximately 10% found just once. Study-wide findings and caveats: Cumulative public TCR beta family frequency identified CMV carriers with the relevant HLA. The study found HLA-C-restricted CMV-specific TCR beta clonotypes dominating the ex vivo response.

V and J are TRBV20-1 and TRBJ1-2; D is unclear. The specimen was PBMCs. The source of this sequence is a human donor in good health (CMV status not recorded). Some clones in this sample may be carry-over from other donors' samples. CDR3 DNA sequence: TGCAGTGCTAGAGATGGTAGTCGGAGATATGGCTACACCTTC. This sequence encodes CSARDGSRRYGYTF.